Listed here are 8 T cell receptor beta chains from one sample, sequenced in a study of long-term antiretroviral therapy in people with HIV. The assay used was immunoSEQ (version v3.0), run at survey level. Data came from immunoSEQ multiplex PCR; TCRdb stores just in-frame clones and leaves some out. This sample has some 20,000 clones, with roughly 80% found just once. The sequencing here drew on unsorted PBMCs, taken 2.9 years after starting antiretroviral therapy. The receptors shown here come from a woman in her thirties with HIV.

This clone was seen a single time. The chain has TRBV27 and TRBJ1-1, with 8 bases fitting TRBD1. Germline CDR1 reads MNHEY; CDR2 reads SMNVEV (reference sequence). This CDR3 is 15 amino acids long. The V gene end was trimmed by 2 bases and the J gene end by 4 bases; junction bases not matched to a gene: 6. The CDR3 sequence is CASSLPIQGGTEAFF. CDR3 sequence (DNA): TGTGCCAGCAGTTTACCCATACAGGGGGGCACTGAAGCTTTCTTT.

This chain links TRBV19 with TRBJ2-5, with 16 bases lining up with TRBD2. This CDR3 is 19 amino acids long. Germline CDR1 is LNHDA and CDR2 is SQIVND (reference sequence). V lost 3 bases to trimming and J lost 1 base; unmatched junction nucleotides: 8. The CDR3 bases are TGTGCCAGTAGTATTGGGGGACTAGCGGGGGGGGCCTTCCAAGAGACCCAGTACTTC. Its translation: CASSIGGLAGGAFQETQYF.

The chain joins TRBV6-6 to TRBJ1-3; D gene ambiguous. Germline V gene lookup returns CDR1 MNHNY and CDR2 SVGAGI (reference sequence). V was pared by 7 bases and J by 7 bases, with 17 bases between. The CDR3 loop spans 14 amino acids. The CDR3: CASTLRVPGNTIYF. The CDR3 DNA reads as TGTGCCAGCACCCTACGGGTTCCGGGCAACACCATATATTTT.

The rearrangement uses TRBV11-2 and TRBJ1-2, with 11 positions matching TRBD1. Germline values: CDR1 SGHAT, CDR2 FQNNGV. There are 15 residues in the CDR3. The junction had 9 bases not matched to a gene; V was cut back by 4 bases and J by 8 bases. The chain's CDR3 is CASSWDGQGAGGYTF. The CDR3 DNA follows: TGTGCCAGCAGCTGGGATGGACAGGGGGCGGGCGGCTACACCTTC.

This sequence joins TRBV5-6 and TRBJ2-7; 8 positions agree with TRBD1. Germline loops: CDR1 SGHDT, CDR2 YYEEEE. This CDR3 region has 14 residues. Trimming took 4 bases from V and 4 from J; bases not matched to a gene: 7. DNA for the CDR3: TGTGCCAGCAGCGAAGGGGACAGGAGTTACGAGCAGTACGTC. It yields the protein CASSEGDRSYEQYV.

J is TRBJ2-3 and V is TRBV29-1; no clear D gene. V lost 4 bases, J lost 4 bases, and 12 bases lay in between. The CDR3 extends over 13 amino acids. Per germline, CDR1 SQVTM and CDR2 ANQGSEA. The CDR3 here is CSVGGMLPDTQYF. Written as DNA, the CDR3 is TGCAGCGTTGGTGGAATGCTCCCAGATACGCAGTATTTT.

The genes are TRBV7-2 and TRBJ2-3, with 7 bases that match TRBD2. The CDR3 spans 14 residues. Germline CDR1 is SGHTA and CDR2 is FQGNSA. Losses at the gene ends were 6 bases for V and 2 bases for J; bases not matched to a gene: 5. CDR3 protein: CASSWGGTTDTQYF. The CDR3 DNA reads TGTGCCAGCAGTTGGGGGGGTACCACAGATACGCAGTATTTT.

This clone was counted a few times. V gene TRBV5-1 combines with J gene TRBJ2-5, with a tentative D call TRBD2 (5 bases). V gave up 4 bases and J gave up 5 bases, with 18 bases separating them. Per the germline V gene, CDR1 is SGHRS and CDR2 is YFSETQ. The CDR3 is 15 residues long. The CDR3 nucleotides read TGCGCCAGCAGCATGACGGACTCGCCGGCGGAGACCCAGTACTTC. Translating it yields CASSMTDSPAETQYF.